These 26 T cell receptor beta chains share one sample of origin, sequenced in a study of blood T cell repertoires in COVID-19. Produced via immunoSEQ multiplex PCR; TCRdb's table is partial and in-frame only. The data show 150,000 to 200,000 clones, approximately 88% seen once. The sample was peripheral blood. All receptors derive from a woman in her twenties or thirties with acute or convalescent COVID-19.

The V gene is TRBV6-6, the J gene TRBJ2-3; 8 positions match TRBD2. Germline trimming cut 4 bases from V and 5 bases from J; bases unmatched to any gene: 5. Germline V CDR1 and CDR2: MNHNY, SVGAGI (reference sequence). This CDR3 is 14 amino acids long. CDR3 sequence reads: CASSSPGLVDTQYF. In nucleotides, the CDR3 is TGTGCCAGCAGTTCTCCGGGACTAGTAGATACGCAGTATTTT.

The V gene is TRBV5-6, the J gene TRBJ2-3, with 13 positions matching TRBD2. CDR3 length: 16 amino acids. Germline loops: CDR1 SGHDT, CDR2 YYEEEE. The trim removed 3 bases at V and 6 bases at J, leaving 7 bases unmatched. The CDR3 DNA is TGTGCCAGCAGCTCAACTAGCGGGAGGGCCTTCGATACGCAGTATTTT. Translating it yields CASSSTSGRAFDTQYF.

V is TRBV2 and J is TRBJ2-1; possibly TRBD2 for D (6 bases). With 6 bases removed from V and 4 bases from J, the gap between germline ends came to 10 bases. Germline V gene data show CDR1 as SNHLY and CDR2 as FYNNEI. The CDR3 covers 13 residues. The CDR3 DNA is TGTGCCAGCAGCGCGGGACTTTACAATGAGCAGTTCTTC. It is translated as CASSAGLYNEQFF. The whole variable domain, remainder taken from reference TRBV2 and TRBJ2-1, is EPEVTQTPSHQVTQMGQEVILRCVPISNHLYFYWYRQILGQKVEFLVSFYNNEISEKSEIFDDQFSVERPDGSNFTLKIRSTKLEDSAMYFCASSAGLYNEQFFGPGTRLTVL.

The genes are TRBV5-1 and TRBJ2-7; tentative D call: TRBD1 (6 bases). Germline CDR1 SGHRS, CDR2 YFSETQ. V lost 0 bases and J lost 4, with 8 bases in between. The CDR3 contains 13 residues. The CDR3 DNA follows: TGCGCCAGCAGCTTGGACAGGGAGTACGAGCAGTACTTC. It specifies CASSLDREYEQYF.

The rearrangement uses TRBV7-2 and TRBJ2-1; weak D call: TRBD2 (6 bases). Per germline, CDR1 SGHTA and CDR2 FQGNSA. Deletions cut 5 bases from V and 0 bases from J, with 8 bases between. There are 14 residues in the CDR3. This chain's CDR3 is CASSTGVSYNEQFF. CDR3 sequence (DNA): TGTGCCAGCAGCACGGGAGTCTCCTACAATGAGCAGTTCTTC.

The chain employs TRBV30 and TRBJ2-3; D not resolved. CDR1 is GTSNPN, CDR2 SVGIG, per germline (reference sequence). This CDR3 region has 12 residues. V was shortened by 3 bases and J by 9 bases, with 13 bases between the two germline ends. The CDR3 region has the DNA TGTGCCTGGAGAAAGGAGCCCCCCACGCAGTATTTT. Protein sequence: CAWRKEPPTQYF.

J is TRBJ2-1 and V is TRBV5-1, with D unclear. The CDR3 covers 13 residues. Trimming left V 7 bases short and J 3 bases short, with 11 bases between. Germline CDR1 and CDR2: SGHRS and YFSETQ. CDR3: CASRGLFYNEQFF. The CDR3 nucleotides read TGCGCCAGCCGAGGTCTGTTCTACAATGAGCAGTTCTTC.

The CDR3 here is CASSYGTGQREAFF. DNA for the CDR3: TGCGCCAGCAGCTACGGGACAGGGCAACGTGAAGCTTTCTTT. V and J are TRBV5-1 and TRBJ1-1; 9 bases match TRBD1. Germline V CDR1 and CDR2: SGHRS, YFSETQ. CDR3 length: 14 amino acids. V lost 3 bases to trimming and J lost 7 bases; unmatched junction nucleotides: 7.

This chain joins TRBV9 and TRBJ2-7, with TRBD2 matching 11 bases. The germline V gene has CDR1 SGDLS and CDR2 YYNGEE. The V and J ends lost 5 bases and 2 bases, in that order; junction bases with no gene match: 6. The CDR3 loop spans 15 amino acids. This CDR3 is CASSVLAGGPYEQYF. The CDR3 DNA reads as TGTGCCAGCAGTGTTCTAGCGGGAGGCCCCTACGAGCAGTACTTC. The full variable domain, completed using reference TRBV9 and TRBJ2-7, is DSGVTQTPKHLITATGQRVTLRCSPRSGDLSVYWYQQSLDQGLQFLIQYYNGEERAKGNILERFSAQQFPDLHSELNLSSLELGDSALYFCASSVLAGGPYEQYFGPGTRLTVT.

This chain connects TRBV2 to TRBJ1-1; TRBD1 agrees at 8 bases. The CDR3 is 15 amino acids. V was clipped by 7 bases and J by 4 bases; unmatched bases: 11. The germline CDR1 and CDR2 sequences are SNHLY and FYNNEI. In DNA, the CDR3 is TGTGCCAGCACGCGGGACAGGAATTTGGGCACTGAAGCTTTCTTT. Protein sequence: CASTRDRNLGTEAFF.

V usage is TRBV2 and J usage is TRBJ1-1; no clear D. Per the germline V gene, CDR1 is SNHLY and CDR2 is FYNNEI. V lost 8 bases and J 12 bases, leaving 10 bases between the germline ends. CDR3 length equals 9 residues. CDR3 amino acids: CASGRNSFF. The CDR3 bases are TGTGCCAGCGGTAGAAATTCTTTCTTT.

V is TRBV10-2 and J is TRBJ1-2; 11 bases match TRBD1. Losses at the gene ends were 4 bases for V and 4 bases for J; bases not matched to a gene: 5. Germline assignment: CDR1 WSHSY and CDR2 SAAADI. CDR3 length equals 15 residues. CDR3 bases: TGCGCCAGCAGTGCTTGGGACAGGGGGACCTATGGCTACACCTTC. Encoded protein: CASSAWDRGTYGYTF.

In the case of this clone: Germline and junction disagree at one end, which may indicate a read error. This chain links TRBV28 with TRBJ2-7, with TRBD1 identical over 7 bases. The CDR3 has 11 residues. The germline gives CDR1 MDHEN, CDR2 SYDVKM. The CDR3 loop reads CASSFWGQSKF. CDR3 sequence (DNA): TGTGCCAGCAGTTTTTGGGGACAGTCCAAATTC.

The chain links TRBV28 to TRBJ1-1, with D tentatively TRBD1 (6 bases). Trimming cost V 10 bases and J 5 bases, with 17 bases left between them. This CDR3 is built from 13 residues. Germline CDR1 is MDHEN and CDR2 is SYDVKM. CDR3 sequence: CATGGQARTEAFF. The CDR3 DNA is TGTGCCACCGGGGGGCAGGCGAGAACTGAAGCTTTCTTT.

Concerning this clone itself: An end of the junction does not agree with germline; a read error may underlie this. The J gene is TRBJ2-4, the V gene TRBV30, with 10 nucleotides matching TRBD1. The CDR3 is 15 amino acids. Germline V gene lookup returns CDR1 GTSNPN and CDR2 SVGIG (reference sequence). The CDR3 loop reads CAWSVVEDRGYIQYF. Written as DNA, the CDR3 is TGTGCTTGGAGTGTGGTGGAGGACAGGGGGTACATTCAGTACTTC.

The CDR3 here is CASADARELETQYF. CDR3 nucleotide sequence: TGTGCTAGTGCCGACGCGAGGGAGTTGGAGACCCAGTACTTC. The J gene is TRBJ2-5, the V gene TRBV12-5; D is possibly TRBD2 (5 bases). The V end lost 7 bases, the J end lost 5 bases, and 17 bases lay between the germline ends. CDR3 length equals 14 residues. Germline V gives CDR1 LGHNT, CDR2 FRNRAP.

V is TRBV7-9 and J is TRBJ2-1; TRBD2 aligns across 12 bases. Germline-derived CDR1 and CDR2 are SEHNR and FQNEAQ (reference sequence). This CDR3 is 17 amino acids long. V shed 5 bases, J shed 0 bases, and the junction held 5 bases outside the gene matches. The CDR3 here is CASSLGLAGSSYNEQFF. DNA for the CDR3: TGTGCCAGCAGCCTAGGACTAGCGGGAAGCTCCTACAATGAGCAGTTCTTC.

The chain recombines TRBV6-4 with TRBJ2-3; D unclear. CDR3 length: 13 residues. V was pared by 5 bases and J by 6 bases, with 12 bases between. The V gene's germline CDR1 is MRHNA and CDR2 SNTAGT. The DNA for the CDR3 is TGTGCCAGCAGTACCTCCCGGTTGGATACGCAGTATTTT. Encoded protein: CASSTSRLDTQYF.

The J gene is TRBJ2-7, the V gene TRBV3-1 (or the pseudogene TRBV3-2); 7 bases are shared with TRBD2. The germline CDR1 and CDR2 sequences are LGHDT and YNNKEL (reference sequence). V trimming: 4 bases; J trimming: 3 bases; junction bases outside the gene matches: 3. The CDR3 has 13 amino acids. This CDR3 reads CASSRGGVYEQYF. DNA of the CDR3: TGTGCCAGCAGCCGGGGGGGTGTCTACGAGCAGTACTTC.

The J gene is TRBJ2-5, the V gene TRBV5-6, with D perhaps TRBD1 (5 bases). Germline V gene data show CDR1 as SGHDT and CDR2 as YYEEEE. The ends were cut back, 8 bases at V and 2 bases at J, with 13 bases in the middle. The CDR3 consists of 13 residues. Here the CDR3 DNA reads TGTGCCAGTTCGGACATACAACAAGAGACCCAGTACTTC. Its translation: CASSDIQQETQYF.

V gene TRBV11-2 combines with J gene TRBJ1-4, with TRBD1 identical over 9 bases. The CDR3 spans 15 residues. V was pared by 1 base and J by 8 bases, with 5 bases of the junction left unmatched. Germline-derived CDR1 and CDR2 are SGHAT and FQNNGV. This CDR3 reads CASSLGGQGWEKLFF. The CDR3 coding sequence is TGTGCCAGCAGCTTAGGGGGACAGGGTTGGGAAAAACTGTTTTTT.

This chain connects TRBV18 to TRBJ1-2; 9 positions agree with TRBD1. This CDR3 is built from 16 residues. Trimming at V came to 3 bases and at J to 6 bases, leaving 11 bases not matched to a gene. Per germline, CDR1 KGHSH and CDR2 LQKENI. Here the CDR3 DNA reads TGTGCCAGCTCACCCGGGACAGGGTGGTATTTGAATGGCTACACCTTC. Its translation: CASSPGTGWYLNGYTF.

The chain employs TRBV14 and TRBJ2-3; D perhaps matches TRBD2 (5 bases). Germline loops: CDR1 SGHDN, CDR2 FVKESK. The CDR3 spans 15 residues. V lost 4 bases, J lost 9 bases, and 20 bases lay in between. This CDR3 is CASSLGGEGQWTQYF. CDR3 bases: TGTGCCAGCAGCCTAGGCGGTGAGGGCCAGTGGACGCAGTATTTT.

V gene TRBV2 combines with J gene TRBJ2-6; tentative D call: TRBD2 (5 bases). CDR1 is SNHLY and CDR2 is FYNNEI in the germline V gene. Deletions cut 7 bases from V and 0 bases from J, with 10 bases between. The CDR3 runs to 15 residues. Written as DNA, the CDR3 is TGTGCCAGCACCCCTCGGGGCTCTGGGGCCAACGTCCTGACTTTC. Residues: CASTPRGSGANVLTF.

The J gene is TRBJ2-2, the V gene TRBV24-1; 8 bases match TRBD2. CDR1 and CDR2 from the germline V gene are KGHDR and SFDVKD. This CDR3 has 15 residues. Trimming took 4 bases from V and 1 from J; bases not matched to a gene: 1. The CDR3 nucleotides are TGTGCCACCAGTGAGGCGGGGGGGAACACCGGGGAGCTGTTTTTT. Residues: CATSEAGGNTGELFF.

This chain links TRBV19 with TRBJ2-3; 10 bases are a match to TRBD2. The ends lost 5 bases at V and 6 bases at J; junction bases unmatched: 5. CDR1 and CDR2 from the germline V gene are LNHDA and SQIVND (reference sequence). The CDR3 totals 14 residues. The CDR3 DNA reads TGTGCCAGTAGTCTAGCGGGAGAATCTGATACGCAGTATTTT. It encodes CASSLAGESDTQYF.